Following are 21 T cell receptor beta chains from one sample sequenced in a study of T cell clonality in common variable immunodeficiency (dated by TCRdb to between 2014 and 2017). Library method: the immunoSEQ multiplex PCR assay. TCRdb limited this immuneACCESS table to in-frame rearrangements with V and J called. A share of clones is missing; checked studies link under half to unresolved V genes, and the rest is unexplained. This sample was tabulated with tens of thousands of clones, among which there are no singletons. The top ten clones comprise about 1.8% of the sample. The specimen was peripheral blood mononuclear cells. The receptors stem from a person aged 18 to 70 in good health.

This clone was counted many times. The CDR3 is cut off 3 residues early in the read; its end comes from the germline J gene. The rearrangement joins TRBV20-1 to TRBJ2-3; D remains unclear. Looked up from germline, CDR1 is DFQATT and CDR2 is SNEGSKA (reference sequence). V was pared by 1 base and J by 6 bases, with 5 bases between. This CDR3 has 11 residues. The sequenced CDR3 bases are TGCAGTGCTAGAGCCCGGGATACG. Its translation is CSARARDT. The complete CDR3 protein is CSARARDTQYF.

This clone was seen repeatedly, ten times or more. The read finishes 3 residues shy of the CDR3 end, and the germline J gene is used to complete it. The J gene is TRBJ2-1, the V gene TRBV10-3, with D possibly TRBD2 on 5 matching bases. Trimming took off 5 bases at V and 8 bases at J, with 22 bases between the two ends. The CDR3 runs 16 residues. CDR1 and CDR2 from the germline V gene are ENHRY and SYGVKD. CDR3 DNA, as far as it was read: TGTGCCATCAGTAAGGCGGGTGGGGATATGGTCGATGAG. As protein: CAISKAGGDMVDE. The full CDR3 is CAISKAGGDMVDEQFF.

Concerning this clone: The CDR3 goes on 3 residues after the read ends, and that part is filled in from the germline J gene. The chain has TRBV6-2 or TRBV6-3 and TRBJ2-2; 8 bases agree with TRBD1. The V gene's germline CDR1 is MNHEY and CDR2 SVGEGT. The CDR3 length is 17 residues. CDR3 DNA (partial): TGTGCCAGCAGTTACTTCGACAGGGGATCTTCTAATGAAAAG. Amino acid sequence: CASSYFDRGSSNEK. The whole CDR3 region reads CASSYFDRGSSNEKLFF.

This clone was detected many times. Read data end 3 residues before the CDR3 end; the end is taken from the germline J gene. This chain joins TRBV19 and TRBJ2-7; a weak D match, TRBD1 (6 bases). The CDR3 totals 15 residues. Germline CDR1 is LNHDA and CDR2 is SQIVND (reference sequence). V lost 5 bases and J lost 3, with 17 bases in between. The DNA read from the CDR3 is TGTGCCAGTAGTGCCTTTGGGGGCGTAGTCTACGAG. It is translated as CASSAFGGVVYE. The full CDR3 is CASSAFGGVVYEQYF.

Many counts were recorded for this clone. The read ends 3 residues before the CDR3 terminus; that terminus is restored from the germline J gene. V gene TRBV7-3 combines with J gene TRBJ2-3; TRBD2 matches 12 bases. CDR1 is SGHTA, CDR2 FQGTGA, per germline. The CDR3 has 15 residues. V lost 4 bases, J lost 4 bases, and 3 bases stayed unmatched. CDR3 amino acids: CASSSSGRAADTQYF. Incomplete CDR3 DNA: TGTGCCAGCAGCTCTAGCGGGAGGGCCGCAGATACG.

This clone was observed many times. The read falls 3 residues short of the CDR3 end, and the missing part is taken from the germline J gene. The V call is TRBV2, the J call TRBJ2-7; a possible D gene is TRBD1 (6 bases). This CDR3 is 14 amino acids long. Germline V gene data show CDR1 as SNHLY and CDR2 as FYNNEI. The V end was cut by 1 base, the J end by 3 bases, with 10 bases between. The CDR3 DNA, read in part, is TGTGCCAGCAGTGAAGGCCCAGGGGACTACGAG. It yields the protein CASSEGPGDYE. From start to end, the CDR3 is CASSEGPGDYEQYF.

This clone was found many times. The sequence runs out 3 residues before the end of the CDR3; the remainder is reconstructed from the germline J gene. J is TRBJ1-3 and V is TRBV20-1; no reliable D call. CDR1 DFQATT and CDR2 SNEGSKA come from the germline V gene (reference sequence). This CDR3 is built from 15 residues. With 0 bases removed from V and 1 base from J, the gap between germline ends came to 10 bases. The covered CDR3 bases are TGCAGTGCTAGAGACCGGTACCTATCTGGAAACACC. Translated: CSARDRYLSGNT. The complete CDR3 reads CSARDRYLSGNTIYF.

At least ten counts were recorded for this clone. The CDR3 extends 3 residues past the end of the read, so its final part is completed from the germline J gene. The chain carries TRBV7-3 and TRBJ1-2, with D unclear. Germline V CDR1 and CDR2: SGHTA, FQGTGA. This CDR3 is built from 14 residues. The CDR3 bases that were read are TGTGCCAGCAGCCCCAGCGGGAATGCAGATACC. Translated, it gives CASSPSGNADT. The complete CDR3 reads CASSPSGNADTYTF.

This clone was found many times. One end of the junction varies from germline; a read error may be responsible. With the read ending 3 residues before the CDR3 end, the germline J gene is used to fill in that end. This chain uses TRBV7-7 with TRBJ2-5, with 14 bases identical to TRBD2. CDR1 SSHAT and CDR2 FNYEAQ come from the germline V gene (reference sequence). The CDR3 is 16 amino acids. Incomplete CDR3 DNA: TGTGCTAGCAGCCGCGGACTAGCGGGAGGAGGGGAGACC. Its translation: CASSRGLAGGGET. The whole CDR3 protein reads CASSRGLAGGGETQYF.

This clone was counted only a few times. The CDR3 end lies 3 residues beyond the end of the read and is filled in from the germline J gene. The V call is TRBV6-2 or TRBV6-3, the J call TRBJ2-1, with 8 bases that match TRBD2. The V segment lost 6 bases and the J segment 6 bases; nucleotides outside the gene matches: 13. Germline V lookup: CDR1 MNHEY, CDR2 SVGEGT. CDR3 size: 16 residues. CDR3 DNA (partial): TGTGCCAGCAGCCCCCCCCGGCGGGGGGACTCCAATGAG. It codes for CASSPPRRGDSNE. The full CDR3 is CASSPPRRGDSNEQFF.

There are many counts of this clone. The read halts 3 residues ahead of the CDR3 end, with the missing end drawn from the germline J gene. The chain has TRBV19 and TRBJ2-7, with a tentative D call TRBD1 (6 bases). This CDR3 contains 15 residues. V lost 1 base and J 4 bases, leaving 14 bases between the germline ends. CDR1 is LNHDA, CDR2 SQIVND, per germline (reference sequence). The CDR3 bases that were read are TGTGCCAGTAGTATAGGGCCGGGACAAAGATACGAG. It yields the protein CASSIGPGQRYE. The whole CDR3 sequence reads CASSIGPGQRYEQYF.

This clone was recorded many times. The sequence runs out 3 residues before the end of the CDR3; the remainder is reconstructed from the germline J gene. This chain joins TRBV5-1 and TRBJ1-2; D uncertain. The CDR3 extends over 11 amino acids. CDR1 and CDR2 (germline): SGHRS, YFSETQ. The covered CDR3 bases are TGCGCCAGCAGCTTGGAAGGCGGC. Amino acids: CASSLEGG. The full-length CDR3 reads as CASSLEGGYTF.

Concerning this clone itself: The read terminates 3 residues before the CDR3 end, so the remaining end is supplied by the germline J gene. The V call is TRBV5-4, the J call TRBJ2-7, with D maybe TRBD1 (5 bases). This CDR3 has 12 residues. The ends were cut back, 2 bases at V and 6 bases at J, with 9 bases in the middle. Germline-derived CDR1 and CDR2 are SGHNT and YYREEE (reference sequence). CDR3 bases read: TGTGCCAGCAGCTTCGGAAGGGGCGAG. Amino acids: CASSFGRGE. The full CDR3 protein is CASSFGRGEQYF.

This clone was observed at least ten times. The read gets to within 3 residues of the CDR3 end, and the germline J gene fills in the rest. V is TRBV4-2 and J is TRBJ2-3, with D unclear. CDR1 is LGHNA, CDR2 YNFKEQ, per germline. V was pared by 4 bases and J by 0 bases, with 29 bases between. This CDR3 has 21 residues. CDR3 region: CASSPRPVGARISTSTDTQYF. The sequenced part of the CDR3 DNA is TGTGCCAGCAGCCCCCGGCCGGTTGGAGCGAGAATTTCGACTAGCACAGATACG.

This clone occurred many times. Coverage ceases 3 residues before the CDR3 finishes, and the germline J gene fills in the end. The genes are TRBV5-6 and TRBJ1-6; the D is unclear. CDR1 is SGHDT and CDR2 is YYEEEE in the germline V gene. V lost 1 base and J 7 bases, leaving 9 bases between the germline ends. The CDR3 is made up of 14 amino acids. The CDR3 DNA, read in part, is TGTGCCAGCAGCTTGCAAGGCATCAATTCACCC. Amino acids: CASSLQGINSP. The full CDR3 protein is CASSLQGINSPLHF.

This clone was recorded many times. The CDR3 extends 3 residues past the end of the read, so its final part is completed from the germline J gene. The J gene is TRBJ2-2, the V gene TRBV18; D may be TRBD1 (7 bases). V gave up 3 bases and J gave up 0 bases, with 17 bases separating them. Germline CDR1 reads KGHSH; CDR2 reads LQKENI. The CDR3 is 18 residues long. The CDR3 sequence: CASSPATQGTSNTGELFF. The CDR3 bases that were read are TGTGCCAGCTCACCCGCGACACAGGGGACTTCGAACACCGGGGAG. The full variable domain, completed using reference TRBV18 and TRBJ2-2, is NAGVMQNPRHLVRRRGQEARLRCSPMKGHSHVYWYRQLPEEGLKFMVYLQKENIIDESGMPKERFSAEFPKEGPSILRIQQVVRGDSAAYFCASSPATQGTSNTGELFFGEGSRLTVL.

This clone was seen ten or more times. Read coverage stops 3 residues before the CDR3 terminus; the germline J gene supplies the remainder. The chain combines TRBV7-2 with TRBJ1-5; D remains ambiguous. The germline CDR1 and CDR2 sequences are SGHTA and FQGNSA. There are 16 residues in the CDR3. Trimming took 0 bases from V and 0 from J, leaving 9 bases between them. Incomplete CDR3 DNA: TGTGCCAGCAGCTTAGCGCCCAGTTATAGCAATCAGCCC. It encodes CASSLAPSYSNQP. The full CDR3 is CASSLAPSYSNQPQHF.

Comment on this clone: The missing CDR3 end, 3 residues past where the read stops, is filled in from the germline J gene. The chain uses TRBV10-2 and TRBJ2-7; TRBD1 agrees at 7 bases. CDR3 length: 12 amino acids. Germline trimming cut 5 bases from V and 4 bases from J; bases unmatched to any gene: 2. Germline-derived CDR1 and CDR2 are WSHSY and SAAADI. CDR3 DNA, as far as it was read: TGCGCCAGCAGTAGACAGGGTTACGAG. It specifies CASSRQGYE. The whole CDR3 protein reads CASSRQGYEQYF.

This clone was found many times. The CDR3 extends 3 residues past the end of the read, so its final part is completed from the germline J gene. V usage is TRBV5-1 and J usage is TRBJ2-5, with D perhaps matching TRBD1 (5 bases). This CDR3 is 15 amino acids long. Germline V lookup: CDR1 SGHRS, CDR2 YFSETQ. Trimming stripped 0 bases from V and 1 base from J, with 10 bases between. CDR3 DNA (partial): TGCGCCAGCAGCTTGGTGTCAGGGTCCCAAGAGACC. It yields the protein CASSLVSGSQET. The full CDR3 sequence reads CASSLVSGSQETQYF.

This clone was found many times. The read terminates 3 residues before the CDR3 end, so the remaining end is supplied by the germline J gene. The rearrangement joins TRBV11-2 to TRBJ2-5; 11 nucleotides match TRBD1. The germline V gene encodes CDR1 SGHAT and CDR2 FQNNGV. This CDR3 has 15 amino acids. J was trimmed by 4 bases and V by 5 bases; bases with no gene match: 6. CDR3 DNA, as far as it was read: TGTGCCAGCAGCGGGACAGGGGGGGGAAGAGAGACC. This translates into CASSGTGGGRET. Given in full, the CDR3 is CASSGTGGGRETQYF.

This clone was counted ten times or more. From the germline J gene comes the end of the CDR3, since the read stops 3 residues before it. This rearrangement joins TRBV7-2 to TRBJ1-2, with D possibly being TRBD1 (5 bases). V was shortened by 1 base and J by 2 bases, with 11 bases between the two germline ends. The CDR3 has 15 residues. Per the germline V gene, CDR1 is SGHTA and CDR2 is FQGNSA. The CDR3 bases that were read are TGTGCCAGCAGCTTAGTTGGGGGGGACAACTATGGC. Its translation is CASSLVGGDNYG. The whole CDR3 protein is CASSLVGGDNYGYTF.